The subject of this entry is one TCR beta chain. This specimen comes from a study of blood T cell repertoires in COVID-19. Living in about two dozen US areas, the participants were between about 18 and 90 years of age. Some clones are missing from TCRdb's copy, which holds only in-frame ones; the method was immunoSEQ multiplex PCR. The data show under 450,000 clones, less than 90% seen once. The CDR3 is 14 amino acids. With 2 bases removed from V and 6 bases from J, the gap between germline ends came to 14 bases. Germline lookup yields CDR1 MNHEY and CDR2 SMNVEV (reference sequence). The sequencing sample was made of PBMCs or T cells enriched from blood (not recorded which). The chain uses TRBV27 and TRBJ2-7, with D perhaps TRBD2 (6 bases). The receptor was derived from a woman aged 50 to 65 who had recovered from COVID-19. CDR3 DNA sequence: TGTGCCAGCAGTTTAGCGGGAAGCCTCTCCGAGCAGTACTTC. Translation gives CASSLAGSLSEQYF.